This T cell receptor (beta chain) was retrieved from a study of T cell responses to AZD1222 COVID-19 vaccine. Study overall: Whether given at about 4 or about 12 weeks, second doses were pooled. Study-wide points: Clonal diversity may have been underestimated in mostly white British donors. Increases in Spike-specific TCR breadth and depth were seen after two AZD1222 doses. Baseline seropositivity characterized only six AZD1222 recipients.

Worth noting for this clone: Its matching antigen is unknown.

The CDR3 extends over 13 amino acids. The germline V gene has CDR1 LNHDA and CDR2 SQIVND (reference sequence). V dropped 2 bases and J dropped 5; count of bases not matched to a gene: 2. Produced via immunoSEQ multiplex PCR; TCRdb's table is partial and in-frame only. The data show some 120,000 clones, approximately 89% seen once. Sequenced here: peripheral blood, sampled on day 0 of AZD1222 vaccination. V is TRBV19 and J is TRBJ2-5; 7 bases are a match to TRBD2. The clonotype comes from an adult in good health. The CDR3 nucleotides read TGTGCCAGTAGTATAAGGGGAGGGGAGACCCAGTACTTC. It codes for CASSIRGGETQYF.